Listed here are 25 T cell receptor beta chains from one sample, sequenced in a study of identical twins. MiXCR, applied by TCRdb to the 5' RACE reads, yields one record per CDR3 protein. This sample carries around 240,000 distinct CDR3 sequences, about 11% of them seen once, and the ten largest clones take approximately 9.1%. Source material: memory T cells sorted from blood. The receptors originated from a man aged 50 to 59 in good health.

V is TRBV5-8 and J is TRBJ2-3, with D perhaps being TRBD1 or TRBD2 (5 bases each). This CDR3 region has 14 residues. Germline V gene lookup returns CDR1 SGHTS and CDR2 YDEGEE. The V end lost 2 bases, the J end lost 4 bases, and 11 bases lay between the germline ends. The CDR3 region has the DNA TGTGCCAGCAGCTTCGGGGCGACCCCAGATACGCAGTATTTT. Its translation: CASSFGATPDTQYF.

The V and J genes are TRBV18 and TRBJ2-3; TRBD2 agrees at 7 bases. CDR1 is KGHSH, CDR2 LQKENI, per germline. The trim removed 3 bases at V and 4 bases at J, leaving 7 bases unmatched. The CDR3 is 15 amino acids. CDR3 sequence reads: CASSPGLGEADTQYF. The CDR3 DNA is TGTGCCAGCTCACCCGGACTAGGGGAGGCAGATACGCAGTATTTT.

The V call is TRBV5-4, the J call TRBJ2-4, with TRBD2 as a possible D gene (6 bases). Trimming stripped 4 bases from V and 1 base from J, with 12 bases between. The CDR3 is 15 amino acids. Germline assignment: CDR1 SGHNT and CDR2 YYREEE (reference sequence). The CDR3 DNA sequence: TGTGCCAGCAGCCCGGGCGGGGTGGCCAAAAACATTCAGTACTTC. Translating it yields CASSPGGVAKNIQYF.

The chain links TRBV12-3 or TRBV12-4 to TRBJ2-5; D unclear. This CDR3 comprises 13 residues. V dropped 6 bases and J dropped 2 bases, with 10 bases sitting between them. The chain's CDR3 is CASRPVMQETQYF. As DNA, the CDR3 is TGTGCCAGCAGACCTGTAATGCAAGAGACCCAGTACTTC.

The sample holds many counts of this clonotype. This rearrangement joins TRBV2 to TRBJ2-3; TRBD2 matches at 8 bases. The CDR3 loop spans 15 amino acids. Germline CDR1 SNHLY, CDR2 FYNNEI. Trimming took 3 bases from V and 6 from J; bases not matched to a gene: 8. The CDR3 bases are TGTGCCAGCAGTGACGGAACTAGCGGCGGTGATACGCAGTATTTT. Encoded protein: CASSDGTSGGDTQYF. Variable domain in full (rest from reference TRBV2 and TRBJ2-3): EPEVTQTPSHQVTQMGQEVILRCVPISNHLYFYWYRQILGQKVEFLVSFYNNEISEKSEIFDDQFSVERPDGSNFTLKIRSTKLEDSAMYFCASSDGTSGGDTQYFGPGTRLTVL.

This clonotype was picked up many times. The CDR3 reads CASSLNGPSTNEKLFF. In DNA, the CDR3 is TGTGCCAGCAGTTTAAACGGGCCCTCAACTAATGAAAAACTGTTTTTT. The V and J genes are TRBV28 and TRBJ1-4; D call uncertain. CDR1 is MDHEN, CDR2 SYDVKM, per germline. Trimming pared 2 bases from V and 0 bases from J, leaving 10 bases between. This CDR3 spans 16 amino acids.

The J gene is TRBJ2-1, the V gene TRBV29-1, with no clear D. The germline V and J ends were trimmed by 4 bases and 10 bases, with 11 bases remaining between them. The CDR3 extends over 11 amino acids. Per the germline V gene, CDR1 is SQVTM and CDR2 is ANQGSEA. The CDR3 here is CSVAPSREQFF. CDR3 nucleotide sequence: TGCAGCGTTGCCCCTTCCCGGGAGCAGTTCTTC.

This clonotype was counted ten times or more. The genes are TRBV5-6 and TRBJ2-7, with D tentatively TRBD1 or TRBD2 (5 bases each). The CDR3 is 15 amino acids. Germline V gene sequence: CDR1 SGHDT, CDR2 YYEEEE. Trimming removed 2 bases from V and 5 bases from J, with 17 bases in between. The CDR3 DNA follows: TGTGCCAGCAGCTTTTGGGGGAGTGGAGCCAACGAGCAGTACTTC. It translates to CASSFWGSGANEQYF.

The V and J genes are TRBV10-2 and TRBJ2-5; TRBD1 is a possible D gene (5 bases). Deletions cut 6 bases from V and 5 bases from J, with 10 bases between. This CDR3 region has 12 residues. Looked up from germline, CDR1 is WSHSY and CDR2 is SAAADI. CDR3 sequence reads: CASSRQGETQYF. CDR3 nucleotide sequence: TGCGCCAGCAGCCGGCAGGGTGAGACCCAGTACTTC.

The chain recombines TRBV29-1 with TRBJ2-4; a weak D match, TRBD1 (6 bases). V was cut by 5 bases and J by 8 bases, with 22 bases left in between. In germline, CDR1 is SQVTM, CDR2 ANQGSEA. This CDR3 has 15 residues. CDR3 protein: CSVLNRAPRGDIQYF. CDR3 nucleotides: TGCAGCGTTCTGAACAGGGCACCTCGCGGAGACATTCAGTACTTC.

V usage is TRBV9 and J usage is TRBJ2-6; 9 bases match TRBD1. Losses at the gene ends were 3 bases for V and 1 base for J; bases not matched to a gene: 5. In germline, CDR1 is SGDLS, CDR2 YYNGEE. The CDR3 consists of 17 residues. The CDR3 DNA reads TGTGCCAGCAGCGGGGGACAGGGAGTATCTGGGGCCAACGTCCTGACTTTC. Translation gives CASSGGQGVSGANVLTF.

This clonotype was seen many times. V gene TRBV20-1 combines with J gene TRBJ2-5; 10 bases fit TRBD2. The trim removed 4 bases at V and 3 bases at J, leaving 5 bases unmatched. Germline V gene data show CDR1 as DFQATT and CDR2 as SNEGSKA (reference sequence). This CDR3 spans 14 amino acids. The CDR3 DNA is TGCAGTGCTACTCCTAGCGGGAGAAAAGAGACCCAGTACTTC. It codes for CSATPSGRKETQYF.

This clonotype has just a few counts. The rearrangement uses TRBV4-3 and TRBJ1-4; D is ambiguous. CDR1 and CDR2 (germline): LGHNA, YSLEER. The V end lost 1 base, the J end lost 6 bases, and 9 bases lay between the germline ends. There are 14 residues in the CDR3. As DNA, the CDR3 is TGCGCCAGCAGCCAAGGGCAGTCGGATGAAAAACTGTTTTTT. This translates into CASSQGQSDEKLFF.

This sequence joins TRBV7-8 and TRBJ2-7; D possibly corresponds to TRBD1 (5 bases). The CDR3 totals 15 residues. Germline loops: CDR1 SGHVS, CDR2 FQNEAQ. V lost 0 bases to trimming and J lost 3 bases, with 12 bases between them. The CDR3 DNA follows: TGTGCCAGCAGCTTAGCTCCAGGGTTCAACTACGAGCAGTACTTC. Encoded protein: CASSLAPGFNYEQYF. Supplemented by reference TRBV7-8 and TRBJ2-7, the full variable domain reads GAGVSQSPRYKVAKRGQDVALRCDPISGHVSLFWYQQALGQGPEFLTYFQNEAQLDKSGLPSDRFFAERPEGSVSTLKIQRTQQEDSAVYLCASSLAPGFNYEQYFGPGTRLTVT.

This clonotype appeared a few times. This chain links TRBV7-9 with TRBJ2-7; perhaps TRBD1 as D (5 bases). The CDR3 has 15 residues. CDR1 is SEHNR, CDR2 FQNEAQ, per germline (reference sequence). The ends were cut back, 3 bases at V and 1 base at J, with 13 bases in the middle. The CDR3 protein is CASSFRQSPSYEQYF. CDR3 nucleotides: TGTGCCAGCAGCTTTCGACAGTCACCGTCCTACGAGCAGTACTTC. Full variable domain (rest looked up from reference TRBV7-9 and TRBJ2-7): DTGVSQNPRHKITKRGQNVTFRCDPISEHNRLYWYRQTLGQGPEFLTYFQNEAQLEKSRLLSDRFSAERPKGSFSTLEIQRTEQGDSAMYLCASSFRQSPSYEQYFGPGTRLTVT.

In this sample, this clonotype turned up a few times. This sequence joins TRBV5-6 and TRBJ2-1, with D maybe TRBD1 (6 bases). CDR3 size: 14 residues. Trimming took off 4 bases at V and 3 bases at J, with 11 bases between the two ends. From germline, CDR1 is SGHDT and CDR2 YYEEEE. DNA of the CDR3: TGTGCCAGCAGCGGGGACATCCACTACAATGAGCAGTTCTTC. Translated, it gives CASSGDIHYNEQFF.

This rearrangement joins TRBV4-3 to TRBJ1-2, with TRBD1 as a possible D gene (6 bases). Trimming cost V 2 bases and J 6 bases, with 16 bases left between them. The CDR3 has 15 residues. Germline CDR1 LGHNA, CDR2 YSLEER. The CDR3, as DNA: TGCGCCAGCAGCCAATTACAGGGTGGAACGGATGGCTACACCTTC. This encodes CASSQLQGGTDGYTF.

The chain is built from TRBV3-1 and TRBJ2-7; TRBD1 might be the D (6 bases). The CDR3 has 14 residues. Trimming left V 1 base short and J 0 bases short, with 7 bases between. Germline CDR1 and CDR2: LGHDT and YNNKEL (reference sequence). The CDR3 sequence: CASSQAGHSYEQYF. The CDR3 DNA is TGTGCCAGCAGCCAAGCGGGACACTCCTACGAGCAGTACTTC.

There are many counts of this clonotype. The chain uses TRBV4-2 and TRBJ2-3, with 11 bases lining up with TRBD2. This CDR3 comprises 14 residues. The trim removed 4 bases at V and 6 bases at J, leaving 3 bases unmatched. The V gene's germline CDR1 is LGHNA and CDR2 YNFKEQ. The CDR3 nucleotides read TGTGCCAGCAGCCCCCGGACTAGCGGGGATACGCAGTATTTT. Protein: CASSPRTSGDTQYF.

This clonotype was detected only a few times. The V call is TRBV5-1, the J call TRBJ1-1, with D perhaps TRBD1 (5 bases). The CDR3 extends over 17 amino acids. The V end was cut by 1 base, the J end by 1 base, with 17 bases between. Germline V gives CDR1 SGHRS, CDR2 YFSETQ. CDR3 sequence reads: CASSLSGGIGRNTEAFF. The DNA of the CDR3 is TGCGCCAGCAGCTTGTCCGGGGGGATAGGTCGGAACACTGAAGCTTTCTTT. Filled out from reference TRBV5-1 and TRBJ1-1, the complete variable domain reads KAGVTQTPRYLIKTRGQQVTLSCSPISGHRSVSWYQQTPGQGLQFLFEYFSETQRNKGNFPGRFSGRQFSNSRSEMNVSTLELGDSALYLCASSLSGGIGRNTEAFFGQGTRLTVV.

This clonotype was seen repeatedly, ten times or more. The chain is built from TRBV5-1 and TRBJ2-1, with TRBD2 matching 7 bases. V lost 5 bases, J lost 0 bases, and 5 bases stayed unmatched. Germline lookup yields CDR1 SGHRS and CDR2 YFSETQ. The CDR3 loop spans 15 amino acids. CDR3 sequence reads: CASSPSGNSYNEQFF. CDR3 sequence (DNA): TGCGCCAGCAGTCCAAGCGGGAACTCCTACAATGAGCAGTTCTTC.

This clonotype appeared a few times. The rearrangement joins TRBV19 to TRBJ1-1; D is undetermined. There are 9 residues in the CDR3. Germline loops: CDR1 LNHDA, CDR2 SQIVND (reference sequence). Deletions cut 9 bases from V and 4 bases from J, with 3 bases between. DNA of the CDR3: TGTGCCAGCGGCACTGAAGCTTTCTTT. It is translated as CASGTEAFF.

This clonotype was seen more than once but under ten times. The chain is built from TRBV11-2 and TRBJ2-3; tentatively, D is TRBD2 (6 bases). Trimming cost V 5 bases and J 2 bases, with 11 bases left between them. Germline V gives CDR1 SGHAT, CDR2 FQNNGV. CDR3 length equals 14 residues. The CDR3 protein is CASSRIAATDTQYF. Written as DNA, the CDR3 is TGTGCCAGCAGCCGCATAGCGGCCACAGATACGCAGTATTTT. Using reference TRBV11-2 and TRBJ2-3 for the parts outside the CDR3, the full variable domain is EAGVAQSPRYKIIEKRQSVAFWCNPISGHATLYWYQQILGQGPKLLIQFQNNGVVDDSQLPKDRFSAERLKGVDSTLKIQPAKLEDSAVYLCASSRIAATDTQYFGPGTRLTVL.

The chain is built from TRBV5-1 and TRBJ2-5; the match to TRBD1 covers 7 bases. Germline V gene data show CDR1 as SGHRS and CDR2 as YFSETQ. The V and J ends lost 5 bases and 4 bases, in that order; junction bases with no gene match: 11. CDR3 length: 15 residues. CDR3: CASSSLPGGGETQYF. The DNA for the CDR3 is TGCGCCAGCAGTTCCCTTCCAGGGGGTGGAGAGACCCAGTACTTC. Using reference TRBV5-1 and TRBJ2-5 for the parts outside the CDR3, the full variable domain is KAGVTQTPRYLIKTRGQQVTLSCSPISGHRSVSWYQQTPGQGLQFLFEYFSETQRNKGNFPGRFSGRQFSNSRSEMNVSTLELGDSALYLCASSSLPGGGETQYFGPGTRLLVL.

Many counts were recorded for this clonotype. The chain has TRBV27 and TRBJ2-7, with unresolved D. The CDR3 runs to 13 residues. CDR1 and CDR2 (germline): MNHEY, SMNVEV (reference sequence). V lost 4 bases and J lost 3, with 10 bases in between. The CDR3 bases are TGTGCCAGCAGTTATCCGGGCGACTACGAGCAGTACTTC. It translates to CASSYPGDYEQYF.